The sequence of this T cell receptor beta chain was determined in a study of OX40 agonist ivuxolimab in advanced cancers. In the study overall: Ivuxolimab doses were 0.01, 0.1, 0.3, 1.5, 3 or 10 mg/kg every 2 weeks. Patients receiving dose escalation had hepatocellular carcinoma, melanoma, renal cell or head and neck cancer. Overall study findings and caveats: More expanded clones were found, on average, in CD8+ than in CD4+ T cells. Among patients with partial responses at 0.1-3.0 mg/kg, clonal expansion was among the lowest.

The V end lost 6 bases, the J end lost 1 base, and 10 bases lay between the germline ends. The CDR3 loop spans 14 amino acids. CDR1 and CDR2 (germline): MNHEY, SVGAGI. TCRdb keeps only in-frame clones here, not all; method: immunoSEQ multiplex PCR. The repertoire has tens of thousands of clones, more than 75% of them found once; the top ten carry roughly an eighth. On this clone: The antigen is not known.

The rearrangement joins TRBV6-5 to TRBJ1-5, with a weak D call TRBD1 (5 bases). This specimen consisted of CD4+ or CD8+ T cells sorted from blood, obtained in a trial of the OX40 agonist ivuxolimab. The sequence was obtained from an adult with an advanced solid tumor such as melanoma, head and neck, liver or kidney cancer. CDR3 sequence (DNA): TGTGCCAGCAGGGCAGGGCTAAGCAATCAGCCCCAGCATTTT. Residues: CASRAGLSNQPQHF.